The clone carrying this T cell receptor (beta chain) was detected ten times or more. Its antigen is not identified. Trimming took 2 bases from V and 2 from J; bases not matched to a gene: 18. The CDR3 totals 20 residues. Germline lookup yields CDR1 SGHTA and CDR2 FQGNSA. This specimen comes from a study of T cell repertoires in cytomegalovirus infection. Study-wide context: Newly reported HLA-C-restricted and thoroughly characterized HLA-B-restricted CMV epitopes were employed. The public TCR beta signatures pointed to both CMV infection and matching HLA type. Whole-study results and caveats: Clonotype analysis showed dominance of the ex vivo response by HLA-C-restricted CMV-specific TCR beta clonotypes. People with CMV and the relevant HLA were identified by cumulative public TCR beta family frequency.

Each CDR3 protein gets one entry after TCRdb re-called the reads with MiXCR. The sample includes a few hundred thousand distinct CDR3 sequences, approximately 40% seen only once; the top ten take about 48%. The sample was cultured PBMCs, taken from culture after CMV antigen stimulation. The receptor was isolated from a human donor in good health (CMV status not recorded). Some clones in this sample may be carry-over from other donors' samples. The V and J genes are TRBV7-2 and TRBJ2-3; 8 positions agree with TRBD2. The CDR3 DNA reads TGTGCCAGCAGCTTACGCCCGGGGGGGTGGCCGGGGAGCGTCACAGATACGCAGTATTTT. It translates to CASSLRPGGWPGSVTDTQYF.